A single sample gave rise to the 5 T cell receptor beta chains below, sequenced in a study of identical twins. TCRdb used MiXCR to reprocess the 5' RACE reads, holding one entry per CDR3 protein. The top ten hold about 0.52% of the sample, which has around 500,000 distinct CDR3 sequences, 14% seen once. This same sample was also part of a study on yellow fever vaccine responses in identical twins.

The sample was CD4+ T cells sorted from blood. Receptors originate from a woman younger than 30 in good health.

Here the CDR3 DNA reads TGTGCCAGCAGTTACCCTCCCGGGGGGGCCGGGAGTAGGCAGTTCTTC. It translates to CASSYPPGGAGSRQFF. This rearrangement joins TRBV6-2 or TRBV6-3 to TRBJ2-1; 8 bases are a match to TRBD2. V shed 2 bases, J shed 12 bases, and the junction held 15 bases outside the gene matches. There are 16 residues in the CDR3. Germline CDR1 and CDR2: MNHEY and SVGEGT.

The chain recombines TRBV2 with TRBJ2-5; 10 nucleotides line up with TRBD2. V trimming: 3 bases; J trimming: 5 bases; junction bases outside the gene matches: 9. Per the germline V gene, CDR1 is SNHLY and CDR2 is FYNNEI. This CDR3 has 16 residues. CDR3 sequence: CASSEASGGARETQYF. In DNA form, the CDR3 reads TGTGCCAGCAGTGAGGCCAGCGGGGGGGCCCGGGAGACCCAGTACTTC.

The chain recombines TRBV27 with TRBJ2-7; D possibly corresponds to TRBD1 (5 bases). The V gene's germline CDR1 is MNHEY and CDR2 SMNVEV (reference sequence). Trimming took 6 bases from V and 2 from J, leaving 11 bases between them. The CDR3 loop spans 13 amino acids. CDR3: CASRNRTAYEQYF. The DNA of the CDR3 is TGTGCCAGCAGAAACAGGACCGCCTACGAGCAGTACTTC.

This clonotype was detected only a few times. This sequence joins TRBV15 and TRBJ2-5; D perhaps matches TRBD1 (5 bases). Trimming pared 3 bases from V and 2 bases from J, leaving 13 bases between. The CDR3 contains 15 residues. The germline V gene has CDR1 LNHNV and CDR2 YYDKDF (reference sequence). CDR3 amino acids: CATSREMTDQETQYF. CDR3 in DNA: TGTGCCACCAGCAGGGAGATGACAGATCAAGAGACCCAGTACTTC.

This chain links TRBV5-1 with TRBJ2-7; no reliable D call. The CDR3 runs to 13 residues. Germline values: CDR1 SGHRS, CDR2 YFSETQ. V lost 0 bases and J 3 bases, leaving 7 bases between the germline ends. The CDR3 nucleotides are TGCGCCAGCAGCTTGGACAGCTTCTACGAGCAGTACTTC. This encodes CASSLDSFYEQYF.